The rows below give T cell receptor beta chains drawn from one sample of a study of early T cells in non-severe SARS-CoV-2 infection. In TCRdb, the 5' RACE reads were re-called with MiXCR into one record per CDR3 protein. This sample has 55,000 to 80,000 distinct CDR3 sequences; roughly 9% occur once, and the top ten carry 13%. The input for sequencing was whole blood, taken at baseline. The receptors come from an adult who was a healthcare worker with PCR-confirmed SARS-CoV-2 infection or an uninfected control (not recorded which). Each CDR3 is given with its conserved first and last residue. Each record gives: J gene, V gene, CDR3 protein.

TRBJ1-1,TRBV19,CASSSRNRGQRSTEAFF
TRBJ1-2,TRBV5-6,CASSRFDQGPYGYTF
TRBJ2-1,TRBV12-3/TRBV12-4,CASSHSDPGQGSYNEQFF
TRBJ2-1,TRBV20-1,CSARRSSYNNEQFF
TRBJ2-3,TRBV18,CASSPLPRTDTQYF
TRBJ2-7,TRBV19,CASSIYGGGSYEQYF
TRBJ2-7,TRBV20-1,CSANPSGRGDEQYF
TRBJ1-5,TRBV19,CASSANPARQGYQPQHF
TRBJ2-1,TRBV30,CAAKTSGSWNEQFF
TRBJ2-2,TRBV4-2,CASSQGTSGNTGELFF
TRBJ2-1,TRBV20-1,CSARVPRDVNEQFF
TRBJ1-6,TRBV30,CAWSVPQGASPLHF
TRBJ2-1,TRBV6-5,CATRRGGSGEDEQFF
TRBJ2-7,TRBV20-1,CSATDRGLAIYEQYF
TRBJ1-1,TRBV5-1,CASSLGDGPGTEAFF
TRBJ2-7,TRBV6-2/TRBV6-3,CASSGQGWSYEQYF
TRBJ2-3,TRBV11-2,CASSMTGNWDTQYF
TRBJ2-3,TRBV10-3,CAIRPGQGAIDTQYF
TRBJ2-3,TRBV5-4,CASSLLTSGSIDTQYF
TRBJ2-7,TRBV20-1,CSADRSSYEQYF
TRBJ1-2,TRBV6-5,CASSYTGTVEGYTF
TRBJ2-1,TRBV7-2,CASSPGPSGMVMNEQFF
TRBJ1-2,TRBV12-3/TRBV12-4,CASSSAAFSGYTF
TRBJ2-3,TRBV7-2,CASSSGLAGGGDTQYF
TRBJ2-7,TRBV10-3,CAISKQSIEGEQYF
TRBJ2-3,TRBV6-5,CASSRTSGVTDTQYF
TRBJ2-2,TRBV6-2/TRBV6-3,CASSSRPSGVNTGELFF
TRBJ2-5,TRBV10-3,CAISDLVRQETQYF
TRBJ2-1,TRBV4-1,CASRPSGSYNEQFF
TRBJ1-2,TRBV19,CASSPSGDYGYTF
TRBJ2-7,TRBV7-2,CASSIGTGSYEQYF
TRBJ2-5,TRBV19,CASSFQDYGETQYF
TRBJ2-7,TRBV30,CAWGSYEQYF